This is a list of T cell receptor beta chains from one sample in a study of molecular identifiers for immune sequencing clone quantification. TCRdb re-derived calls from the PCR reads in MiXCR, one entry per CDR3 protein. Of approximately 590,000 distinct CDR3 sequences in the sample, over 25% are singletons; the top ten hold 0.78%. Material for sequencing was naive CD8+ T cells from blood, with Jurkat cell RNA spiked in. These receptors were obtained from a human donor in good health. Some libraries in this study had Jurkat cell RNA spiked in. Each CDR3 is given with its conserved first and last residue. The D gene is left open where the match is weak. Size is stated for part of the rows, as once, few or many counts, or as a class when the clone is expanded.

CDR3: CASSPWTRRTEQYF
DNA: TGTGCCAGCAGCCCATGGACTAGGCGGACCGAGCAGTACTTC
D: TRBD2
J: TRBJ2-7
size: few
V: TRBV13

CDR3: CAISESGGETYEQYF
DNA: TGTGCCATCAGTGAGTCGGGGGGTGAAACCTACGAGCAGTACTTC
D: .
J: TRBJ2-7
size: few
V: TRBV10-3

CDR3: CASSEKGMGYEQFF
DNA: TGTGCCAGCAGTGAGAAGGGGATGGGATATGAGCAGTTCTTC
D: .
J: TRBJ2-1
size: .
V: TRBV27

CDR3: CASLGTGQRDEQFF
DNA: TGTGCCAGTCTGGGGACAGGGCAGAGGGATGAGCAGTTCTTC
D: TRBD1
J: TRBJ2-1
size: .
V: TRBV2

CDR3: CASRPRIDSNQPQHF
DNA: TGCGCCAGCAGGCCAAGGATAGATAGCAATCAGCCCCAGCATTTT
D: .
J: TRBJ1-5
size: few
V: TRBV4-3

CDR3: CASSLPGSGANVLTF
DNA: TGTGCCAGCTCACTCCCCGGGTCTGGGGCCAACGTCCTGACTTTC
D: .
J: TRBJ2-6
size: .
V: TRBV18

CDR3: CATSDTQDYGYTF
DNA: TGTGCCACCAGTGATACACAAGACTATGGCTACACCTTC
D: .
J: TRBJ1-2
size: .
V: TRBV24-1

CDR3: CASSPSGTEQYF
DNA: TGTGCCAGTAGTCCCTCAGGGACCGAGCAGTACTTC
D: .
J: TRBJ2-7
size: few
V: TRBV19

CDR3: CASGQAAEMDTQYF
DNA: TGTGCCAGCGGACAGGCGGCCGAGATGGATACGCAGTATTTT
D: TRBD1
J: TRBJ2-3
size: many
V: TRBV6-5

CDR3: CASGQGGAGQPQHF
DNA: TGTGCCAGCGGCCAAGGGGGGGCGGGTCAGCCCCAGCATTTT
D: .
J: TRBJ1-5
size: .
V: TRBV3-1

CDR3: CASSGIRDRAIEQYF
DNA: TGTGCCAGCAGTGGGATACGGGACAGGGCGATCGAGCAGTACTTC
D: TRBD1
J: TRBJ2-7
size: .
V: TRBV27

CDR3: CASSREDTLETQYF
DNA: TGTGCCAGCAGCCGCGAGGATACCCTGGAGACCCAGTACTTC
D: .
J: TRBJ2-5
size: .
V: TRBV3-1

CDR3: CASSQGTTSPGELFF
DNA: TGTGCCAGCAGCCAGGGGACAACCTCCCCCGGGGAGCTGTTTTTT
D: .
J: TRBJ2-2
size: .
V: TRBV12-3/TRBV12-4

CDR3: CASSLEREAYEQYF
DNA: TGTGCCAGCAGCCTCGAGAGGGAGGCCTACGAGCAGTACTTC
D: .
J: TRBJ2-7
size: many
V: TRBV4-2

CDR3: CATSVTPETQYF
DNA: TGTGCCACCAGTGTTACCCCGGAGACCCAGTACTTC
D: .
J: TRBJ2-5
size: .
V: TRBV24-1

CDR3: CAIMAAGNSPETQYF
DNA: TGTGCCATCATGGCCGCGGGGAACTCCCCGGAGACCCAGTACTTC
D: .
J: TRBJ2-5
size: many
V: TRBV10-3

CDR3: CATSDLTGTETQYF
DNA: TGTGCCACCAGTGATTTGACAGGTACAGAGACCCAGTACTTC
D: .
J: TRBJ2-5
size: .
V: TRBV24-1

CDR3: CASSQDNGPSSYNSPLHF
DNA: TGCGCCAGCAGCCAAGACAATGGGCCTAGCTCCTATAATTCACCCCTCCACTTT
D: .
J: TRBJ1-6
size: few
V: TRBV4-3

CDR3: CASSLSGDNEQFF
DNA: TGTGCCAGCAGCTTATCGGGGGATAATGAGCAGTTCTTC
D: .
J: TRBJ2-1
size: few
V: TRBV7-9

CDR3: CASSQGSSGGLFF
DNA: TGCGCCAGCAGCCAAGGAAGCTCAGGGGGGCTGTTTTTT
D: TRBD1
J: TRBJ2-2
size: many
V: TRBV4-1

CDR3: CASSPGAPPGNQPQHF
DNA: TGTGCCAGCTCACCAGGGGCCCCTCCTGGCAATCAGCCCCAGCATTTT
D: .
J: TRBJ1-5
size: many
V: TRBV18

CDR3: CASTPDRGFTEAYF
DNA: TGTGCCAGCACTCCGGACAGGGGTTTTACTGAAGCTTACTTT
D: TRBD1
J: TRBJ1-1
size: .
V: TRBV25-1

CDR3: CASSLSGVPYNEQFF
DNA: TGTGCCAGCAGTTTATCGGGGGTTCCCTACAATGAGCAGTTCTTC
D: .
J: TRBJ2-1
size: .
V: TRBV27

CDR3: CASSLNPGTGDTYGYTF
DNA: TGTGCCAGCAGTTTGAATCCCGGGACAGGAGACACCTATGGCTACACCTTC
D: TRBD1
J: TRBJ1-2
size: .
V: TRBV28

CDR3: CASLAPDMSIGSYEQYF
DNA: TGTGCCAGCCTAGCCCCTGACATGTCGATTGGGTCCTACGAGCAGTACTTC
D: .
J: TRBJ2-7
size: many
V: TRBV2

CDR3: CASRLVHGGAKGEQYF
DNA: TGTGCAAGTCGCTTAGTTCACGGGGGGGCTAAGGGCGAGCAGTACTTC
D: .
J: TRBJ2-7
size: .
V: TRBV12-2

CDR3: CSARDLDTANTGELFF
DNA: TGCAGTGCTAGAGACCTAGACACCGCGAACACCGGGGAGCTGTTTTTT
D: .
J: TRBJ2-2
size: .
V: TRBV20-1

CDR3: CASSPGPPNEQYF
DNA: TGCGCCAGCAGCCCCGGGCCACCAAACGAGCAGTACTTC
D: .
J: TRBJ2-7
size: many
V: TRBV5-1

CDR3: CARSQGAGFGNPIYF
DNA: TGCGCCCGCAGCCAAGGGGCCGGGTTCGGAAACCCCATATATTTT
D: .
J: TRBJ1-3
size: .
V: TRBV4-1

CDR3: CACSQLFASGGQETQYF
DNA: TGCGCCTGCAGCCAACTGTTCGCTAGCGGGGGGCAGGAGACCCAGTACTTC
D: TRBD2
J: TRBJ2-5
size: .
V: TRBV4-1

CDR3: CATSPSGSGANVLTF
DNA: TGTGCCACCAGTCCAAGCGGCTCTGGGGCCAACGTCCTGACTTTC
D: .
J: TRBJ2-6
size: many
V: TRBV24-1

CDR3: CASSIVGGETDTQYF
DNA: TGTGCCAGTAGTATAGTGGGGGGGGAAACAGATACGCAGTATTTT
D: TRBD2
J: TRBJ2-3
size: .
V: TRBV19

CDR3: CASSGGTGLGEQYF
DNA: TGTGCCAGCAGCGGGGGGACAGGGCTTGGGGAGCAGTACTTC
D: TRBD1
J: TRBJ2-7
size: few
V: TRBV9

CDR3: CASSYATMGETQYF
DNA: TGTGCCAGCAGTTACGCGACGATGGGGGAGACCCAGTACTTC
D: .
J: TRBJ2-5
size: many
V: TRBV6-5

CDR3: CSASDQPQHF
DNA: TGCAGTGCTAGTGATCAGCCCCAGCATTTT
D: .
J: TRBJ1-5
size: many
V: TRBV20-1

CDR3: CASSADWGGARQNTLYF
DNA: TGTGCCAGCTCTGCCGACTGGGGGGGCGCAAGACAAAACACCTTGTACTTT
D: .
J: TRBJ2-4
size: few
V: TRBV5-3

CDR3: CSARVLDREETQYF
DNA: TGCAGTGCTAGAGTCCTTGACAGGGAAGAGACCCAGTACTTC
D: TRBD1
J: TRBJ2-5
size: few
V: TRBV20-1

CDR3: CASSSTGTPMKGVNIQYF
DNA: TGTGCCAGCAGCTCCACCGGGACGCCGATGAAGGGTGTAAACATTCAGTACTTC
D: .
J: TRBJ2-4
size: many
V: TRBV5-4

CDR3: CASSDPGDGKSYEQYF
DNA: TGTGCCAGCAGTGATCCAGGAGACGGAAAAAGCTACGAGCAGTACTTC
D: .
J: TRBJ2-7
size: .
V: TRBV25-1

CDR3: CASSQPGLNQETQYF
DNA: TGTGCCAGCAGCCAACCAGGTCTCAACCAAGAGACCCAGTACTTC
D: .
J: TRBJ2-5
size: many
V: TRBV6-5

CDR3: CASSSLRAGESYNEQFF
DNA: TGTGCCAGCAGTTCGCTTAGGGCGGGAGAATCCTACAATGAGCAGTTCTTC
D: TRBD2
J: TRBJ2-1
size: .
V: TRBV6-5